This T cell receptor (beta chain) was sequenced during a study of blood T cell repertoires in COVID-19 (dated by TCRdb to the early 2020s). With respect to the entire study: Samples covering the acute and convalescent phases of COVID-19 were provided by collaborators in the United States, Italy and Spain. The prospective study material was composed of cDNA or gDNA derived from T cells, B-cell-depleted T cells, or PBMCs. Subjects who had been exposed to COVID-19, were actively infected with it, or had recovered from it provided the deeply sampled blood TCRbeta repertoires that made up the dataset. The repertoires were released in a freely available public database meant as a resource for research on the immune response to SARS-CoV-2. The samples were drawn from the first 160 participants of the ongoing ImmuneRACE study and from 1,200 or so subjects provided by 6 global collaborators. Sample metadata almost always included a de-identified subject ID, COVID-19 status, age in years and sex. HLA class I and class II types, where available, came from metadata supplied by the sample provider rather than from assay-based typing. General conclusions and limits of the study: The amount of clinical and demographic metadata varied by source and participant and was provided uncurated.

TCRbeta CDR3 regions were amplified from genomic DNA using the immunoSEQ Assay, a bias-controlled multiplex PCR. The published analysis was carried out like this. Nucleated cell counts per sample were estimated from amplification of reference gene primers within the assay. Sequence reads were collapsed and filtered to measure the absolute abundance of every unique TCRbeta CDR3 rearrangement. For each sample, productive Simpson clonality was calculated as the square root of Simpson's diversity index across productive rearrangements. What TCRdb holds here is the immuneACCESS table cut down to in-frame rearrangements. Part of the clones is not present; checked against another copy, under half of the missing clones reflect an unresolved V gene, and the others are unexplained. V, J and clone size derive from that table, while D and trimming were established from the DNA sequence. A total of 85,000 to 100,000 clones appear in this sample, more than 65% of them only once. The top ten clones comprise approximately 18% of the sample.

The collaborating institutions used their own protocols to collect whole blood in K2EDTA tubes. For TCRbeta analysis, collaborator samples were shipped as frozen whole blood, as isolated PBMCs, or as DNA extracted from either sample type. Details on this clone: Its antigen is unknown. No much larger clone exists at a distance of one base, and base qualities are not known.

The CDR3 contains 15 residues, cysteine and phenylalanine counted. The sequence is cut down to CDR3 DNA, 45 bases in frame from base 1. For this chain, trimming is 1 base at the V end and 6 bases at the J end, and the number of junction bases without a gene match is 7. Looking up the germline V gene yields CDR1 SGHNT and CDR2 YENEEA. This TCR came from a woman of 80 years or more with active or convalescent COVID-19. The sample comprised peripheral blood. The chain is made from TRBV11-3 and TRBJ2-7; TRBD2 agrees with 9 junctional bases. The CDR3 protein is CASSLVAGGLSEQYF. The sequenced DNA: TGTGCCAGCAGCTTAGTCGCGGGAGGGCTCTCCGAGCAGTACTTC.